This T cell receptor (beta chain) derives from a study of T cell repertoires in ileal Crohn's disease. For the study at large: Operated complications were stricturing disease (approximately 61%) and penetrating disease (around 39%).

Germline V gene lookup returns CDR1 SGHTA and CDR2 FQGNSA. Trimming shortened V by 0 bases and J by 11 bases, and 19 bases separated the two germline ends. The CDR3 extends over 15 amino acids. Points on this clone: The antigen remains unidentified.

Whole-study findings and limits: Compared with non-smokers, active smokers at surgery showed more clonal expansions.

Here immunoSEQ multiplex PCR was the method, and the copy in TCRdb shows in-frame clones only, minus some. Altogether tens of thousands of clones are present, about 81% being singletons, with the ten largest covering about 6%. The sequencing input was ileal tissue. The V call is TRBV7-2, the J call TRBJ1-1; D might be TRBD1 (6 bases). The sequence came from an adult with Crohn's disease. In DNA form, the CDR3 reads TGTGCCAGCAGCTTAGCAAGGGGGGGGATCCTAGCCGCTTTCTTT. Translated, it gives CASSLARGGILAAFF.